This paragraph covers one T cell receptor beta chain sequence. V was shortened by 7 bases and J by 1 base, with 11 bases between the two germline ends. This CDR3 region has 13 residues. Germline V lookup: CDR1 MGHDK, CDR2 SYGVNS. This record comes from a study of blood T cell repertoires in COVID-19. Generated by immunoSEQ multiplex PCR, the TCRdb table keeps only in-frame clones and is missing some. The table has approximately 75,000 clones, roughly 85% seen once; the top ten hold approximately 4.6%. The sequence came from a man aged 80 or over with acute or convalescent COVID-19. Sequencing input: peripheral blood. V usage is TRBV25-1 and J usage is TRBJ2-7; D possibly corresponds to TRBD1 (5 bases). In DNA, the CDR3 is TGTGCCAGCATCGACAGAAATTCCTACGAGCAGTACTTC. This sequence encodes CASIDRNSYEQYF.